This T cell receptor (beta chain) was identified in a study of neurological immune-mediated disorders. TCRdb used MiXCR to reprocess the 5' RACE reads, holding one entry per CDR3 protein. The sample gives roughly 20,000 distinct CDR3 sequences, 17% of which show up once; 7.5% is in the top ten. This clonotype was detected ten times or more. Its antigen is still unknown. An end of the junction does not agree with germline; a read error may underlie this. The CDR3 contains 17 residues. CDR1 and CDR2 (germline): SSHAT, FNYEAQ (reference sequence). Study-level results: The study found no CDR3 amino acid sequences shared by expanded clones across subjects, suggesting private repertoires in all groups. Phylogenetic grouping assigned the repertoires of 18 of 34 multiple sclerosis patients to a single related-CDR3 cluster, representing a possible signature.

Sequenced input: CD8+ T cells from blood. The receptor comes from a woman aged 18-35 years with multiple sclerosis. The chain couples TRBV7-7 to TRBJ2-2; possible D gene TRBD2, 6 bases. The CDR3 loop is CASSLAPPGLRTGELFF. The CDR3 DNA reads TGTGCTAGCAGCTTAGCCCCTCCGGGACTGAGGACCGGGGAGCTGTTTTTT.